This TCR beta chain was sequenced during a study of identical twins. V gave up 5 bases and J gave up 11 bases, with 13 bases separating them. Germline V gene sequence: CDR1 MNHEY, CDR2 SVGEGT. This CDR3 is built from 12 residues. TCRdb re-called the 5' RACE reads with MiXCR, one entry per CDR3 protein. The sample gives hundreds of thousands of distinct CDR3 sequences, approximately 21% of which show up once; 4.3% is in the top ten. These data are also associated with another study on T cells expressing NK-cell markers. That paper states: Among CD8+ T cells from several donors, dominant NKG2C+ clonotypes accounted for roughly 1.0-7.0%.

The material sequenced was PBMCs. The chain has TRBV6-2 or TRBV6-3 and TRBJ2-1; no clear D gene. This clonotype was sampled from a woman between 18 and 30 years old in good health. This chain's CDR3 is CASSPYLKQQFF. The CDR3 nucleotides read TGTGCCAGCAGTCCGTATCTAAAACAGCAGTTCTTC.